This TCR beta chain was recorded in a study of CD8 T cells in ankylosing spondylitis. Findings of the study overall: What appeared characteristic of ankylosing spondylitis blood was a TCR beta motif of eight highly homologous variants. Disease-linked clones proved CD8+ and comparatively uncommon in peripheral blood. Clones linked to disease were reported to show significant enrichment in matched ankylosing spondylitis synovial fluid. Certain motif variants had earlier appeared in reactive arthritis synovial fluid and blood.

Making use of molecular barcodes, quantitative 5'-RACE generated TCR beta libraries. Via MiXCR, TCRdb re-called the 5' RACE reads, giving one row per CDR3 protein. The sample records a few hundred thousand distinct CDR3 sequences, approximately 20% being singletons. There are a few counts of this clonotype. Its antigen is still unknown. Between the trimmed V and J ends, which lost 8 bases and 0 bases, there was a span of 14 bases. This CDR3 has 14 residues. This receptor was obtained from a male donor with ankylosing spondylitis. The genes are TRBV12-3 or TRBV12-4 and TRBJ2-7, with a possible D match to TRBD1 (5 bases). The sample consisted of blood, either unsorted or a sorted T cell fraction (not recorded which). The CDR3 sequence: CASSPARDSYEQYF. CDR3 bases: TGTGCCAGCTCCCCGGCCAGGGACTCCTACGAGCAGTACTTC.